Below are 26 T cell receptor beta chains sequenced from a single sample in a study of metastatic and nonmetastatic thyroid tumors (dated by TCRdb to about 2020). None of the patients had been given any treatment before thyroid surgery. Receptor amplification or capture employed PCR. This sample was sequenced with an Illumina HiSeq 4000. TCRdb reprocessing: public reads trimmed at Q25 with fastp, clones called with MiXCR, in-frame beta chains kept. The sample table holds about 20,000 clones, of which 15% to 19% were seen once. Clones ranked in the top ten supply 15% to 20% of the sample. Material for sequencing was blood. Source of these receptors: a female donor with papillary thyroid cancer or a benign thyroid nodule (not recorded which). Some clones in this sample may be carry-over from other donors' samples.

About this clone itself: At one end, the junction sequence differs from germline, possibly due to a read error. This rearrangement joins TRBV25-1 to TRBJ2-5; 11 bases agree with TRBD2. Germline CDR1 reads MGHDK; CDR2 reads SYGVNS. The CDR3 totals 17 residues. The CDR3 here is CASSEYRGLADQETQCF. The CDR3 DNA follows: TGTGCCAGCAGTGAATATAGGGGACTAGCGGACCAAGAGACCCAGTGCTTC.

Regarding this clone: This clone may be a read error of a much larger clone one base away. The sample contains more than one DNA sequence encoding this CDR3. This chain joins TRBV5-4 and TRBJ2-3; a possible D gene is TRBD2 (6 bases). The CDR3 contains 12 residues. Germline assignment: CDR1 SGHNT and CDR2 YYREEE (reference sequence). CDR3 protein: CASSLGGDTQYF. CDR3 sequence (DNA): TGTGCCAGCAGCTTAGGAGGGGATACACAGTATTTT.

This clone has more than one count but fewer than ten. A much larger clone sits a single nucleotide away, making a read error possible. Other DNA sequences within the sample encode an identical CDR3. The chain uses TRBV2 and TRBJ2-2; D possibly corresponds to TRBD1 (6 bases). The V end was cut by 2 bases, the J end by 6 bases, with 22 bases between. The V gene's germline CDR1 is SNHLY and CDR2 FYNNEI. The CDR3 has 18 residues. In DNA, the CDR3 is TGTGCCAGCAGTGAACGGCCTAGCAGGGGTCAGTCCGCCGGGGAGCTGTTTTTT. Amino acids: CASSERPSRGQSAGELFF.

This clone was seen many times. The chain couples TRBV2 to TRBJ1-1; D not resolved. V lost 4 bases to trimming and J lost 0 bases, with 12 bases between them. This CDR3 contains 15 residues. The V gene's germline CDR1 is SNHLY and CDR2 FYNNEI. The DNA of the CDR3 is TGTGCCAGCAGTGCGACCATTCCGATGAACACTGAAGCTTTCTTT. Translation gives CASSATIPMNTEAFF.

This clone was recorded many times. The rearrangement joins TRBV6-1 to TRBJ2-1, with 7 bases identical to TRBD2. V was pared by 2 bases and J by 2 bases, with 6 bases of the junction left unmatched. Germline loops: CDR1 MNHNS, CDR2 SASEGT. This CDR3 is built from 16 residues. The CDR3: CASSENLRGAYNEQFF. CDR3 bases: TGTGCCAGCAGTGAAAATCTACGGGGGGCCTACAATGAGCAGTTCTTC.

This clone is categorized as medium-sized. The J gene is TRBJ1-5, the V gene TRBV19; 7 bases are a match to TRBD1. V was clipped by 1 base and J by 5 bases; unmatched bases: 2. This CDR3 has 14 amino acids. Germline assignment: CDR1 LNHDA and CDR2 SQIVND (reference sequence). CDR3: CASSIGQGDQPQHF. The CDR3 nucleotides read TGTGCCAGTAGTATAGGGCAGGGGGATCAGCCCCAGCATTTT.

As to this clone: The junction departs from germline at one end; a sequencing error may be responsible. This specimen includes other DNA sequences encoding the same CDR3. The chain uses TRBV4-1 and TRBJ2-3, with 11 bases that match TRBD2. Germline loops: CDR1 MGHRA, CDR2 YSYEKL. The CDR3 spans 19 residues. CDR3 protein: CASSQVIEGSGRGTDTQYF. DNA of the CDR3: TGCGCAAGCAGCCAAGTAATAGAAGGTAGCGGGAGGGGAACAGATACGCAGTATTTT.

This clone counts as medium-sized. The chain has TRBV6-1 and TRBJ1-5; D gene uncertain. The V end was cut by 6 bases, the J end by 6 bases, with 9 bases between. The CDR3 is made up of 12 amino acids. Germline V gene lookup returns CDR1 MNHNS and CDR2 SASEGT. CDR3 protein: CASRVRGQPQHF. CDR3 coding DNA: TGTGCCAGCAGGGTTAGAGGTCAGCCCCAGCATTTT.

This clone was counted at least ten times. The V gene is TRBV4-2, the J gene TRBJ1-3; TRBD1 agrees at 8 bases. This CDR3 contains 15 residues. Losses at the gene ends were 0 bases for V and 2 bases for J; bases not matched to a gene: 0. Germline loops: CDR1 LGHNA, CDR2 YNFKEQ. The CDR3 reads CASSQETGAGNTIYF. The CDR3 region has the DNA TGTGCCAGCAGCCAAGAGACAGGGGCTGGAAACACCATATATTTT.

This clone ranks as medium-sized. The gene calls are TRBV15 and TRBJ2-1, with unresolved D. V gave up 3 bases and J gave up 3 bases, with 9 bases separating them. The length of the CDR3 is 14 residues. CDR1 and CDR2 from the germline V gene are LNHNV and YYDKDF (reference sequence). In DNA form, the CDR3 reads TGTGCCACCAGCAGGGACCCCAGCTACAATGAGCAGTTCTTC. This codes for CATSRDPSYNEQFF.

This clone has at least ten counts. The genes are TRBV7-6 and TRBJ2-3; 9 nucleotides agree with TRBD2. With V trimmed by 4 bases and J by 7 bases, 12 bases remained unmatched. This CDR3 is 16 amino acids long. Germline values: CDR1 SGHVS, CDR2 FNYEAQ. The DNA for the CDR3 is TGTGCCAGCAGCTCGGACCCTCCCGGGACTAGCTATACGCAGTATTTT. Amino acid sequence: CASSSDPPGTSYTQYF.

About this clone itself: This could be a read error, since a much larger clone is one nucleotide away. The chain carries TRBV30 and TRBJ2-3; 8 positions agree with TRBD2. CDR1 is GTSNPN and CDR2 is SVGIG in the germline V gene (reference sequence). The V and J ends lost 2 bases and 5 bases, in that order; junction bases with no gene match: 9. The CDR3 runs to 15 residues. CDR3 sequence: CAWSLRRGAGDTQYF. The CDR3 DNA is TGTGCCTGGAGTTTACGGCGGGGGGCGGGAGATACGCAGTATTTT. Full variable domain (missing parts from reference TRBV30 and TRBJ2-3): SQTIHQWPATLVQPVGSPLSLECTVEGTSNPNLYWYRQAAGRGLQLLFYSVGIGQISSEVPQNLSASRPQDRQFILSSKKLLLSDSGFYLCAWSLRRGAGDTQYFGPGTRLTVL.

This clone was recorded at least ten times. The V and J genes are TRBV20-1 and TRBJ2-7; 14 bases are shared with TRBD2. Germline V lookup: CDR1 DFQATT, CDR2 SNEGSKA (reference sequence). The J segment lost 2 bases and the V segment lost 5 bases, leaving 5 bases of the junction unmatched. The CDR3 has 15 residues. The CDR3 loop reads CSAGTSGSRTYEQYF. The CDR3, as DNA: TGCAGTGCTGGGACTAGCGGGAGTAGGACCTACGAGCAGTACTTC.

This clone was seen at least ten times. The chain carries TRBV11-2 and TRBJ1-4; 8 bases align to TRBD1. The junction had 13 bases not matched to a gene; V was cut back by 5 bases and J by 14 bases. From germline, CDR1 is SGHAT and CDR2 FQNNGV. CDR3 size: 14 residues. The CDR3: CASSTGTGLVRLFF. The CDR3, as DNA: TGTGCCAGCAGCACCGGGACAGGCCTCGTTAGGCTGTTTTTT.

As to this clone: Given a much more abundant clone one base away, this may be a read error. The chain is built from TRBV30 and TRBJ2-7; possibly TRBD1 or TRBD2 for D (5 bases each). Looked up from germline, CDR1 is GTSNPN and CDR2 is SVGIG (reference sequence). The CDR3 is 12 amino acids. The CDR3 nucleotides read TGTGCCTGGAGTGTGTGGGGGTACGGGCAGTACTTC. Amino acids: CAWSVWGYGQYF.

The chain has TRBV20-1 and TRBJ2-7, with D tentatively TRBD1 (6 bases). The CDR3 runs 12 residues. CDR1 and CDR2 (germline): DFQATT, SNEGSKA (reference sequence). CDR3 nucleotide sequence: TGCAGCATCAACAGGGAGTCGGGCGAGCAGTACTTC. This codes for CSINRESGEQYF.

This clone was seen repeatedly, ten times or more. The V call is TRBV11-2, the J call TRBJ2-1; tentatively, D is TRBD2 (5 bases). The CDR3 contains 14 residues. Germline V gene data show CDR1 as SGHAT and CDR2 as FQNNGV. V was trimmed by 5 bases and J by 4 bases, leaving 12 bases between them. CDR3 sequence (DNA): TGTGCCAGCAGCACCTATTCGGGATACAATGAGCAGTTCTTC. Its translation is CASSTYSGYNEQFF.

This chain links TRBV7-3 with TRBJ1-6; no firm D call. The CDR3 has 13 amino acids. CDR1 SGHTA and CDR2 FQGTGA come from the germline V gene. Trimming cost V 1 base and J 10 bases, with 8 bases left between them. The CDR3 DNA sequence: TGTGCCAGCAGCTTAATCGGCCCGTCACCCCTCCACTTT. This encodes CASSLIGPSPLHF.

In regard to this clone: A much larger clonotype is one base distant, so this may be a read error. The chain employs TRBV2 and TRBJ2-3; 8 positions match TRBD2. V shed 4 bases and J 3 bases; nucleotides not matched to a gene: 9. The CDR3 loop spans 16 amino acids. Per the germline V gene, CDR1 is SNHLY and CDR2 is FYNNEI. CDR3 sequence reads: CASSGGTSVETDTQYF. The CDR3 DNA reads TGTGCCAGCAGTGGCGGGACTAGTGTGGAAACAGATACGCAGTATTTT.

At least ten counts were recorded for this clone. The V gene is TRBV27, the J gene TRBJ2-3; TRBD2 matches at 8 bases. This CDR3 spans 16 amino acids. CDR1 MNHEY and CDR2 SMNVEV come from the germline V gene (reference sequence). With V trimmed by 5 bases and J by 0 bases, 7 bases remained unmatched. The CDR3 coding sequence is TGTGCCAGCAGTAACCGCGGGGGGTGGAGCACAGATACGCAGTATTTT. Amino acid sequence: CASSNRGGWSTDTQYF.

Note on this clone: The CDR3 carries no conserved terminal phenylalanine or tryptophan, so it likely arises from a read error. The rearrangement joins TRBV10-3 to TRBJ2-2; D is possibly TRBD2 (6 bases). Germline values: CDR1 ENHRY, CDR2 SYGVKD. The CDR3 has 16 residues. Trimming stripped 1 base from V and 7 bases from J, with 16 bases between. The CDR3 is CAISEYGGITDGELFS. The CDR3 DNA follows: TGTGCCATCAGTGAGTACGGCGGGATTACCGACGGGGAGCTGTTTTCT.

At least ten counts were recorded for this clone. The V gene is TRBV20-1, the J gene TRBJ1-1; possibly TRBD1 for D (5 bases). Germline CDR1 is DFQATT and CDR2 is SNEGSKA (reference sequence). With 0 bases removed from V and 4 bases from J, the gap between germline ends came to 15 bases. The CDR3 sequence is 15 residues long. As DNA, the CDR3 is TGCAGTGCTAGAGATATCAAGAAGGGGCTCACTGAAGCTTTCTTT. It is translated as CSARDIKKGLTEAFF.

V and J are TRBV6-1 and TRBJ2-1; D is undetermined. Per germline, CDR1 MNHNS and CDR2 SASEGT. The germline V and J ends were trimmed by 7 bases and 0 bases, with 13 bases remaining between them. The CDR3 extends over 15 amino acids. CDR3 nucleotide sequence: TGTGCCAGCACTGCCTATTACAGCTCCTACAATGAGCAGTTCTTC. It yields the protein CASTAYYSSYNEQFF.

This clone has a handful of counts. The chain recombines TRBV5-4 with TRBJ1-2; the match to TRBD1 covers 12 bases. This CDR3 region has 13 residues. The germline CDR1 and CDR2 sequences are SGHNT and YYREEE (reference sequence). V dropped 4 bases and J dropped 8; count of bases not matched to a gene: 3. The CDR3 loop is CASSRDRGQGYTF. The DNA for the CDR3 is TGTGCCAGCAGCAGGGACAGGGGGCAAGGCTACACCTTC.

This clone was seen many times. The V gene is TRBV20-1, the J gene TRBJ2-1; 9 bases are shared with TRBD2. J gave up 4 bases and V 1 base, and 14 bases lay outside the gene matches. This CDR3 contains 18 residues. Germline V gene sequence: CDR1 DFQATT, CDR2 SNEGSKA (reference sequence). CDR3 nucleotides: TGCAGTGCTAGAGGGATTAGCGGGAGAACGACGATGTACAATGAGCAGTTCTTC. This encodes CSARGISGRTTMYNEQFF.

This clone was recorded many times. The gene calls are TRBV20-1 and TRBJ1-3, with D hard to call. Germline V gives CDR1 DFQATT, CDR2 SNEGSKA (reference sequence). V gave up 5 bases and J gave up 7 bases, with 18 bases separating them. The CDR3 has 14 residues. In nucleotides, the CDR3 is TGCAGTGCTCCCATTGGCGGTATGGGCAACACCATATATTTT. It is translated as CSAPIGGMGNTIYF.